The entry that follows covers one T cell receptor beta chain sequence. The sample holds many counts of this clonotype. Its antigen remains undetermined. The input lacks base qualities; no much larger clone sits a single base away. Taken from the germline V gene, the CDR1 and CDR2 loops are SQVTM and ANQGSEA. The CDR3 measures 13 amino acids from cysteine to phenylalanine. Kept here is only the CDR3 DNA, which spans 39 bases and is read in frame from base 1. The germline V and J ends show losses of 5 bases and 4 bases respectively, and no gene match explains 5 bases of the junction. The data derive from a study of early T cells in non-severe SARS-CoV-2 infection (dated by TCRdb to the early 2020s). In the study overall: Because TCR sequencing was done on bulk RNA from unsorted whole blood, the alpha and beta chains could not be paired.

What the research found in general, with its limitations: VDJdb matching was skewed toward anti-spike CD8 responses, so virus-specific expansions were likely underestimated and private and CD4 specificities were missed.

A case-control design nested within a healthcare worker cohort in London, UK, was used, with weekly nasopharyngeal swab PCR tests and blood sampling performed. Healthcare workers were enrolled in the week of the UK lockdown, from 23 to 31 March 2020, and were followed every week for up to roughly 16 weeks. The library came from 5' RACE. Sequenced using a NextSeq 500. Unique molecular identifiers were attached to individual cDNA molecules in the TCR library protocol so that sequencing error and PCR bias could be corrected. TCR alpha and beta chains were both sequenced, and the abundances of alpha and beta sequences in each sample were closely correlated with each other. Per the source publication's procedure: V gene, J gene and CDR3 annotation of TCR sequences was performed with Decombinator V4. TCRs were defined as expanded if a significant change between any two time points was detected under a Poisson model with p below 0.0001. Abundances of TCRs were expressed as counts per million after normalisation to the total number of TCRs sequenced in each sample. TRAV1-2 paired with TRAJ12, TRAJ20 or TRAJ33 defined MAIT TCRs, while TRAV10 paired with TRAJ18 defined iNKT TCRs. VDJdb, accessed on 1 November 2021, was searched for TCRs annotated for CMV, EBV and SARS-CoV-2, and TCRs annotated for more than one antigen were excluded. The public reads were quality trimmed at Q25 with fastp and then assembled into clones with MiXCR by TCRdb, keeping productive beta chains. Merged by CDR3 protein, the rows form single entries marked with the most common genes and DNA. The authors' filters were not applied to this entry. In all, the sample holds 46,000 or so distinct CDR3 sequences, and around 4.1% of those were seen once. The ten top clones hold over 3% of the sample.

The receptor was derived from an adult who was a healthcare worker with PCR-confirmed SARS-CoV-2 infection or an uninfected control (not recorded which). The sequence joins TRBV29-1 to TRBJ1-1; 9 junctional bases match TRBD1. Sequencing was performed on whole blood. The nucleotide sequence reads TGCAGCGTTAAGGGACAGGGCTTCACTGAAGCTTTCTTT. Its translation reads: CSVKGQGFTEAFF.